This T cell receptor (beta chain) derives from a study of blood T cells in healthy people across ages. Germline CDR1 LGHNA, CDR2 YNFKEQ. The CDR3 extends over 15 amino acids. The V and J ends lost 5 bases and 7 bases, in that order; junction bases with no gene match: 10. The sample, about 10 milliliters of peripheral blood, was drawn from each donor. A word on this clonotype: A read error may be the cause here, since a much bigger clone is one base away.

Using a J-beta primer mix together with a sample-barcoded 5' primer, a second PCR was run for roughly 6 to 12 cycles. TCRdb used MiXCR to reprocess the 5' RACE reads, holding one entry per CDR3 protein. In the table there are about 1,500,000 distinct CDR3 sequences, around 39% of which are singletons. V is TRBV4-2 and J is TRBJ2-7; 11 bases map to TRBD2. The clonotype comes from a woman younger than 30 in good health. What was sequenced was blood. In nucleotides, the CDR3 is TGTGCCAGCAGCATTCTAGCGGGAGGAGTTAATGAGCAGTACTTC. Protein product: CASSILAGGVNEQYF.